A selection of T cell receptor beta chains follows, all from one sample in a study of blood T cell repertoires in COVID-19. Sequencing was performed with immunoSEQ multiplex PCR; in TCRdb, only in-frame clones are kept and a portion is missing. The sample has roughly 32,000 clones, 75% to 90% seen once. Sequenced: peripheral blood. All receptors come from a man aged 55 to 70 with active or convalescent COVID-19. CDR3s include the opening cysteine and the closing phenylalanine or tryptophan. The D gene is left open where the match is weak. Clone size, where shown, is once, few, many, or a class for clones that have expanded.

>TRBD1|TRBV19|TRBJ1-4|16|-
TGTGCCAGTAGTAAGACAGGGAGAGGGTCTAATGAAAAACTGTTTTTT
CASSKTGRGSNEKLFF
>-|TRBV10-1|TRBJ2-3|13|few
TGCGCCAGCAGTTCGGGGGAAACAGATACGCAGTATTTT
CASSSGETDTQYF
>-|TRBV27|TRBJ2-1|15|-
TGTGCCAGCAGTTTAACGCCAGTCTCCTACAATGAGCAGTTCTTC
CASSLTPVSYNEQFF
>TRBD1|TRBV2|TRBJ1-6|16|-
TGTGCCAGCAGTCGACAGGGGGCGCAGAGTAATTCACCCCTCCACTTT
CASSRQGAQSNSPLHF
>TRBD2|TRBV6-1|TRBJ2-3|21|-
TGTGCCAGCAGTGAACCCCGCGGGGGAAGGGTTAGCCGCAAAACAACAGATACGCAGTATTTT
CASSEPRGGRVSRKTTDTQYF
>-|TRBV5-6|TRBJ1-1|15|-
TGTGCCAGCATCCGAAGGGGATTGATGAACACTGAAGCTTTCTTT
CASIRRGLMNTEAFF
>-|TRBV12-3/TRBV12-4|TRBJ1-5|12|few
TGTGCCAGCACCTTGGGGGGTCAGCCCCAGCATTTT
CASTLGGQPQHF
>TRBD1|TRBV19|TRBJ1-3|18|-
TGTGCCAGTAGTCTCCTTCCGGGACAGGTGACCTCTGGAAACACCATATATTTT
CASSLLPGQVTSGNTIYF
>-|TRBV5-1|TRBJ1-1|13|-
TGCGCCAGCAGCTTGGTAGCGGGCACTGAAGCTTTCTTT
CASSLVAGTEAFF
>-|TRBV19|TRBJ1-6|15|-
TGTGCCAGTAGTAGGGAAGGGGGTGAAGATTCACCCCTCCACTTT
CASSREGGEDSPLHF
>-|TRBV5-1|TRBJ1-3|15|once
TGCGCCAGCAGCTTGCATGTAGCCTCTGGAAACACCATATATTTT
CASSLHVASGNTIYF
>-|TRBV19|TRBJ1-2|14|-
TGTGCCAGTAACTCCCCTCGGGGAAGGAGTGGCTACACCTTC
CASNSPRGRSGYTF
>-|TRBV2|TRBJ2-6|13|-
TGTGCCAGCACCAGGGCTGGGGCCAACGTCCTGACTTTC
CASTRAGANVLTF
>TRBD1|TRBV5-1|TRBJ2-4|17|-
TGCGCCAGCAGCTTAACCGGGACAGGGGGTGCCAAAAACATTCAGTACTTC
CASSLTGTGGAKNIQYF
>-|TRBV7-8|TRBJ2-5|15|-
TGTGCCAGCAGCTTAGCGCGGCTTTCAAAAGAGACCCAGTACTTC
CASSLARLSKETQYF
>TRBD1|TRBV28|TRBJ1-2|13|-
TGTGCCAGCAGTTTACAGGGGGCCTATGGCTACACCTTC
CASSLQGAYGYTF
>-|TRBV7-2|TRBJ1-2|13|-
TGTGCCAGCAGCCCCAGGGCAGACTATGGCTACACCTTC
CASSPRADYGYTF
>TRBD1|TRBV30|TRBJ1-6|15|-
TGTGCCTGGAGTCAACAGGGGGGCTTAGGATCACCCCTCCACTTT
CAWSQQGGLGSPLHF
>TRBD1|TRBV30|TRBJ1-2|14|few
TGTGCCTGGGTACGACAGGGGGCCTCAGTAGGCTACACCTTC
CAWVRQGASVGYTF
>-|TRBV6-6|TRBJ1-5|16|-
TGTGCCAGCAGTTACGGGGCAGCGGGAGGTAGGCAGCCCCAGCATTTT
CASSYGAAGGRQPQHF
>-|TRBV30|TRBJ2-6|15|-
TGTGCCTGGAGCCCAGGGGTGAGGGGGGCCAACGTCCTGACTTTC
CAWSPGVRGANVLTF
>-|TRBV6-4|TRBJ1-1|14|-
TGTGCCAGCAGACTCGGAGGGGAGTTCACTGAAGCTTTCTTT
CASRLGGEFTEAFF
>-|TRBV10-2|TRBJ1-1|14|-
TGCGCCAGCAGTGAGTCAGGGGGAGAGACTGAAGCTTTCTTT
CASSESGGETEAFF
>-|TRBV24-1|TRBJ1-2|15|-
TGTGCCACCAGTGCGGCCGGAGGGAAAAACTATGGCTACACCTTC
CATSAAGGKNYGYTF
>-|TRBV7-2|TRBJ2-2|14|-
TGTGCCAGCAGCTTAGTTGTATCCTCGGGGGAGCTGTTTTTT
CASSLVVSSGELFF
>TRBD1|TRBV28|TRBJ1-4|15|once
TGTGCCAGCAGTCCGCCGGGACAGTTGAATGAAAAACTGTTTTTT
CASSPPGQLNEKLFF
>-|TRBV6-2/TRBV6-3|TRBJ2-1|15|-
TGTGCCAGCAGTTCCCCCGGGCAGGGCAGCAATGAGCAGTTCTTC
CASSSPGQGSNEQFF
>-|TRBV24-1|TRBJ2-3|13|-
TGTGCCACGGATGCAGACGGGAGAGGTACGCAGTATTTT
CATDADGRGTQYF
>-|TRBV5-4|TRBJ2-2|15|-
TGTGCCAGCAGCCCAGAGGCGGGACGCGCCGGGGAGCTGTTTTTT
CASSPEAGRAGELFF
>-|TRBV5-1|TRBJ1-1|15|once
TGCGCCAGCAGCTTGGTGGACCCAGGGGACACTGAAGCTTTCTTT
CASSLVDPGDTEAFF
>-|TRBV19|TRBJ1-5|14|-
TGTGCCAGTAGTGAACAGGGTAGCAATCAGCCCCAGCATTTT
CASSEQGSNQPQHF
>-|TRBV27|TRBJ2-2|15|once
TGTGCCAGCACCCCTTTGGCAGCGAACACCGGGGAGCTGTTTTTT
CASTPLAANTGELFF
>TRBD2|TRBV14|TRBJ2-5|15|-
TGTGCCAGCCCTCGGGCGGGAGAGTACCAAGAGACCCAGTACTTC
CASPRAGEYQETQYF
>TRBD1|TRBV7-8|TRBJ1-3|17|-
TGTGCCAGCAGCACTATACAGGGGGTCGGCTCTGGAAACACCATATATTTT
CASSTIQGVGSGNTIYF
>TRBD1|TRBV5-5|TRBJ1-6|20|few
TGTGCCAGCAGCTTGGGGGAAGACAGGGGATTCAGCTCCTATAATTCACCCCTCCACTTT
CASSLGEDRGFSSYNSPLHF
>-|TRBV6-5|TRBJ2-4|13|-
TGTGCCAGCAGTTTTAGCGGTGAAAACATTCAGTACTTC
CASSFSGENIQYF
>TRBD1|TRBV28|TRBJ1-2|13|-
TGTGCCAGCAGCCCCGACAGGGACTATGGCTACACCTTC
CASSPDRDYGYTF
>TRBD1|TRBV19|TRBJ2-3|16|few
TGTGCCAGTAGTACTCCCGGGACAGGACCCACAGATACGCAGTATTTT
CASSTPGTGPTDTQYF
>-|TRBV6-2/TRBV6-3|TRBJ2-5|11|-
TGTGCCAGCAGTTACGGCGAGACCCAGTACTTC
CASSYGETQYF
>-|TRBV7-2|TRBJ2-3|17|-
TGTGCCAGCAGCTTATCTGGCGGGGGCCAGACGGTGGGCACGCAGTATTTT
CASSLSGGGQTVGTQYF
>TRBD1|TRBV7-9|TRBJ2-5|15|few
TGTGCCAGCAGCTGGGACAGGGGGTATGTGGAGACCCAGTACTTC
CASSWDRGYVETQYF
>TRBD2|TRBV9|TRBJ2-2|21|few
TGTGCCAGCAGCGAGCGGGAGGGTGGCCGGCAGGGGACCCCGAACACCGGGGAGCTGTTTTTT
CASSEREGGRQGTPNTGELFF
>TRBD1|TRBV10-3|TRBJ1-1|18|-
TGTGCCATCAGCTTCTCCGGGACAGAGGGTTTAATTGGGACTGAAGCTTTCTTT
CAISFSGTEGLIGTEAFF
>-|TRBV7-2|TRBJ1-6|19|once
TGTGCCAGCAGCTTAGACAGGATACGCGGAGGGTCCTATAATTCACCCCTCCACTTT
CASSLDRIRGGSYNSPLHF
>-|TRBV7-8|TRBJ1-6|15|-
TGTGCCAGCAGCTTAGGTCAGGGCAGTTATTCACCCCTCCACTTT
CASSLGQGSYSPLHF
>-|TRBV3-1/TRBV3-2|TRBJ2-2|16|-
TGTGCCAGCAGCCTCGCAGCGGGCGCAATGGCCGGGGAGCTGTTTTTT
CASSLAAGAMAGELFF
>TRBD2|TRBV2|TRBJ2-1|14|-
TGTGCCAGCAGGGCCGGGGGGACGAACAATGAGCAGTTCTTC
CASRAGGTNNEQFF
>TRBD1|TRBV19|TRBJ2-2|12|-
TGTGCCAGTAGGACAGGGGCCGGGGAGCTGTTTTTT
CASRTGAGELFF
>-|TRBV11-3|TRBJ2-3|13|-
TGTGCCAGCAGCTTACCAGGCACAGATACGCAGTATTTT
CASSLPGTDTQYF